Below, 22 T cell receptor beta chains from the same sample are listed, as sequenced in a study of blood T cell repertoires in COVID-19. Here immunoSEQ multiplex PCR was the method, and the copy in TCRdb shows in-frame clones only, minus some. The table has approximately 160,000 clones, about 92% seen once. Sequences were obtained from peripheral blood. The receptors originated from a woman in her sixties or seventies with COVID-19, enrolled during active disease.

The genes are TRBV10-3 and TRBJ1-1, with 10 bases lining up with TRBD1. Trimming cost V 7 bases and J 4 bases; bases outside gene matches: 6. This CDR3 comprises 14 residues. Germline CDR1 ENHRY, CDR2 SYGVKD. CDR3 protein: CAIKTDRGPTEAFF. The CDR3 DNA reads as TGTGCCATCAAGACCGACAGGGGGCCCACTGAAGCTTTCTTT.

V gene TRBV4-3 combines with J gene TRBJ2-2; 7 bases match TRBD2. Germline V gene lookup returns CDR1 LGHNA and CDR2 YSLEER. The J segment lost 4 bases and the V segment lost 0 bases, leaving 14 bases of the junction unmatched. This CDR3 has 19 amino acids. Here the CDR3 reads CASSQENGEGSPPTGELFF. The DNA for the CDR3 is TGCGCCAGCAGCCAAGAGAATGGGGAGGGGAGTCCCCCCACCGGGGAGCTGTTTTTT.

Regarding this clone: At one boundary the junction diverges from the germline segment, which might be a read error. V usage is TRBV19 and J usage is TRBJ1-6, with unresolved D. This CDR3 spans 12 amino acids. Germline CDR1 and CDR2: LNHDA and SQIVND (reference sequence). CDR3 in amino acids: CASSSFNSPLHF. Written as DNA, the CDR3 is TGTGCCAGTAGTTCCTTTAATTCACCCCTCCACTTT.

This rearrangement joins TRBV4-1 to TRBJ2-3; the D is unclear. Trimming removed 2 bases at V and 0 bases at J, with 9 bases between. This CDR3 has 15 amino acids. CDR1 and CDR2 from the germline V gene are MGHRA and YSYEKL. CDR3 DNA: TGCGCCAGCAGCCAACACGGGTTTAGCACAGATACGCAGTATTTT. Its protein product is CASSQHGFSTDTQYF.

This chain joins TRBV7-9 and TRBJ1-1; D not certain. V was trimmed by 5 bases and J by 0 bases, leaving 7 bases between them. The CDR3 length is 13 residues. The V gene's germline CDR1 is SEHNR and CDR2 FQNEAQ (reference sequence). DNA for the CDR3: TGTGCCAGCAGCGGCAGAATGAACACTGAAGCTTTCTTT. Residues: CASSGRMNTEAFF.

The rearrangement joins TRBV27 to TRBJ1-4, with D tentatively TRBD1 (5 bases). Trimming left V 5 bases short and J 4 bases short, with 11 bases between. This CDR3 has 14 amino acids. The germline CDR1 and CDR2 sequences are MNHEY and SMNVEV (reference sequence). The CDR3 protein is CASSPRQYNEKLFF. Written as DNA, the CDR3 is TGTGCCAGCAGTCCGAGACAGTATAATGAAAAACTGTTTTTT.

The chain links TRBV3-1 (or the pseudogene TRBV3-2) to TRBJ2-1; 8 positions match TRBD2. The CDR3 has 16 amino acids. The germline V gene encodes CDR1 LGHDT and CDR2 YNNKEL (reference sequence). Losses at the gene ends were 4 bases for V and 0 bases for J; bases not matched to a gene: 5. This chain's CDR3 is CASSPRGGRSYNEQFF. CDR3 nucleotides: TGTGCCAGCAGCCCCCGGGGGGGCCGCTCCTACAATGAGCAGTTCTTC.

This chain connects TRBV19 to TRBJ1-3, with 7 bases that match TRBD1. The V and J ends lost 4 bases and 4 bases, in that order; junction bases with no gene match: 4. Looked up from germline, CDR1 is LNHDA and CDR2 is SQIVND (reference sequence). This CDR3 region has 14 residues. CDR3 nucleotides: TGTGCCAGTAGTAAGGGGGCGTCGGGAAACACCATATATTTT. It specifies CASSKGASGNTIYF. Based on the CDR3 plus reference TRBV19 and TRBJ1-3, the full variable domain is DGGITQSPKYLFRKEGQNVTLSCEQNLNHDAMYWYRQDPGQGLRLIYYSQIVNDFQKGDIAEGYSVSREKKESFPLTVTSAQKNPTAFYLCASSKGASGNTIYFGEGSWLTVV.

The rearrangement uses TRBV29-1 and TRBJ1-4, with D uncertain. The CDR3 sequence is 12 residues long. V lost 4 bases, J lost 5 bases, and 8 bases lay in between. Germline V CDR1 and CDR2: SQVTM, ANQGSEA. The CDR3, as DNA: TGCAGCGTTGTGCCCGAGAATGAAAAACTGTTTTTT. This codes for CSVVPENEKLFF. The full variable domain, rest sourced from reference TRBV29-1 and TRBJ1-4, is SAVISQKPSRDICQRGTSLTIQCQVDSQVTMMFWYRQQPGQSLTLIATANQGSEATYESGFVIDKFPISRPNLTFSTLTVSNMSPEDSSIYLCSVVPENEKLFFGSGTQLSVL.

The chain carries TRBV5-4 and TRBJ1-2; 7 nucleotides match TRBD1. The trim removed 4 bases at V and 3 bases at J, leaving 6 bases unmatched. The CDR3 is 14 residues long. Germline-derived CDR1 and CDR2 are SGHNT and YYREEE (reference sequence). The CDR3 loop is CASSRGQTDYGYTF. In DNA, the CDR3 is TGTGCCAGCAGCCGGGGACAGACCGACTATGGCTACACCTTC. Drawing the rest from reference TRBV5-4 and TRBJ1-2, the complete variable domain is ETGVTQSPTHLIKTRGQQVTLRCSSQSGHNTVSWYQQALGQGPQFIFQYYREEENGRGNFPPRFSGLQFPNYSSELNVNALELDDSALYLCASSRGQTDYGYTFGSGTRLTVV.

V usage is TRBV6-5 and J usage is TRBJ1-4; 8 positions match TRBD1. Germline-derived CDR1 and CDR2 are MNHEY and SVGAGI. CDR3 length: 14 residues. V trimming: 6 bases; J trimming: 10 bases; junction bases outside the gene matches: 10. The CDR3 loop reads CASRAGQVGAKLFF. The CDR3 bases are TGTGCCAGCAGGGCGGGACAGGTTGGGGCAAAACTGTTTTTT.

CDR3 amino acids: CASSLGPPGQGVERLVGYTF. For the CDR3, the DNA is TGCGCCAGCAGCTTGGGCCCCCCGGGACAGGGGGTAGAACGCCTTGTAGGCTACACCTTC. The chain has TRBV5-1 and TRBJ1-2; 11 nucleotides line up with TRBD1. Germline values: CDR1 SGHRS, CDR2 YFSETQ. Germline trimming cut 0 bases from V and 8 bases from J; bases unmatched to any gene: 21. The CDR3 is 20 residues long.

The J gene is TRBJ2-3, the V gene TRBV5-4; D may be TRBD1 (5 bases). Germline CDR1 is SGHNT and CDR2 is YYREEE (reference sequence). V lost 3 bases, J lost 0 bases, and 14 bases lay in between. The CDR3 covers 16 residues. The CDR3 DNA sequence: TGTGCCAGCAGCTCCCTAAAGGGGCCTAGCACAGATACGCAGTATTTT. It translates to CASSSLKGPSTDTQYF.

This clone was recorded a few times. Other DNA sequences in the sample encode the same CDR3. The V and J genes are TRBV19 and TRBJ2-1, with TRBD2 identical over 7 bases. V gave up 1 base and J gave up 1 base; unmatched junction bases: 1. CDR3 length: 15 amino acids. Germline-derived CDR1 and CDR2 are LNHDA and SQIVND (reference sequence). CDR3 region: CASSIAGGSYNEQFF. The CDR3 nucleotides are TGTGCCAGTAGTATAGCGGGGGGTTCCTACAATGAGCAGTTCTTC. Full variable domain (outside the CDR3, taken from reference TRBV19 and TRBJ2-1): DGGITQSPKYLFRKEGQNVTLSCEQNLNHDAMYWYRQDPGQGLRLIYYSQIVNDFQKGDIAEGYSVSREKKESFPLTVTSAQKNPTAFYLCASSIAGGSYNEQFFGPGTRLTVL.

The chain is built from TRBV7-2 and TRBJ1-1; TRBD1 aligns across 9 bases. Losses at the gene ends were 4 bases for V and 4 bases for J; bases not matched to a gene: 7. Germline V lookup: CDR1 SGHTA, CDR2 FQGNSA. This CDR3 region has 15 residues. CDR3 amino acids: CASSSGQGWGTEAFF. The CDR3, as DNA: TGTGCCAGCAGCTCGGGACAGGGCTGGGGCACTGAAGCTTTCTTT.

The V and J genes are TRBV3-1 (or the pseudogene TRBV3-2) and TRBJ2-6; 9 bases match TRBD1. This CDR3 is 17 amino acids long. J was trimmed by 3 bases and V by 7 bases; bases with no gene match: 10. The germline CDR1 and CDR2 sequences are LGHDT and YNNKEL (reference sequence). CDR3: CASTLQGALNGANVLTF. Written as DNA, the CDR3 is TGTGCCAGCACCTTACAGGGGGCTCTGAATGGGGCCAACGTCCTGACTTTC.

V usage is TRBV4-2 and J usage is TRBJ1-1; 12 nucleotides align to TRBD1. Germline assignment: CDR1 LGHNA and CDR2 YNFKEQ. The CDR3 is 16 amino acids. Unmatched junction bases numbered 7, after V lost 2 bases and J lost 6 bases. The CDR3 coding sequence is TGTGCCAGCAGCCAATTGGGACAGGGGGCGTACGCTGAAGCTTTCTTT. It yields the protein CASSQLGQGAYAEAFF.

DNA for the CDR3: TGTGCCAGCAGACTTCTTACGAACACCGGGGAGCTGTTTTTT. Residues: CASRLLTNTGELFF. The chain couples TRBV27 to TRBJ2-2; unclear D gene. The CDR3 has 14 amino acids. Germline V lookup: CDR1 MNHEY, CDR2 SMNVEV (reference sequence). V lost 6 bases, J lost 0 bases, and 8 bases lay in between.

To note about this clone: The junction departs from the called germline gene at one end, perhaps through a read error. The rearrangement links TRBV7-7 to TRBJ1-1; D is uncertain. Looked up from germline, CDR1 is SSHAT and CDR2 is FNYEAQ (reference sequence). This CDR3 has 16 amino acids. CDR3 loop: CASSLESSRPPPEAFF. The CDR3, as DNA: TGTGCTAGCAGCTTAGAATCGAGCCGCCCCCCCCCTGAAGCTTTCTTT.

The chain's CDR3 is CASSQVALYEQYF. The CDR3 coding sequence is TGCGCCAGCAGCCAAGTGGCTTTGTACGAGCAGTACTTC. The chain carries TRBV4-1 and TRBJ2-7, with unresolved D. CDR1 and CDR2 (germline): MGHRA, YSYEKL. V lost 1 base to trimming and J lost 4 bases, with 8 bases between them. The CDR3 spans 13 residues.

The CDR3, as DNA: TGTGCCAGCAGCCCAGCGCCGCTGAACACTGAAGCTTTCTTT. Residues: CASSPAPLNTEAFF. This chain joins TRBV7-9 and TRBJ1-1, with no clear D. Germline V CDR1 and CDR2: SEHNR, FQNEAQ (reference sequence). The CDR3 is 14 residues long. Trimming removed 5 bases at V and 0 bases at J, with 10 bases between. Complete variable domain (other parts from reference TRBV7-9 and TRBJ1-1): DTGVSQNPRHKITKRGQNVTFRCDPISEHNRLYWYRQTLGQGPEFLTYFQNEAQLEKSRLLSDRFSAERPKGSFSTLEIQRTEQGDSAMYLCASSPAPLNTEAFFGQGTRLTVV.

The chain couples TRBV7-6 to TRBJ2-7, with 7 bases fitting TRBD1. From germline, CDR1 is SGHVS and CDR2 FNYEAQ. V shed 5 bases, J shed 0 bases, and the junction held 7 bases outside the gene matches. CDR3 length equals 15 residues. The CDR3, as DNA: TGTGCCAGCAGCCAACAGGGGTCGAACTCCTACGAGCAGTACTTC. This gives the protein CASSQQGSNSYEQYF.